The present T cell receptor beta chain was sequenced within a study of identical twins (dated by TCRdb to the mid-2010s). The study in broad terms: TCR alpha and beta repertoires from monozygotic twins, unrelated adults of various ages and cord blood were deep-sequenced to test whether fetal clonotypes persist. To rule out contamination, the twin experiments were replicated at different times with different library preparation protocols.

The method was 5' RACE. Data came from an Illumina HiSeq 2000. A universal primer binding site was introduced by template switching, and a unique molecular identifier was present in the final cDNA, enabling accurate counting of TCR cDNA molecules. Specific primers in the conserved constant-segment region were used to synthesize first-strand cDNA for TCR alpha and beta chains. To control for contamination, every cDNA library was double barcoded, receiving both a SMART-Mk sample barcode and Illumina barcodes. TruSeq adapter sequences, together with Illumina sample barcodes, were added in two successive PCR steps. The TCR alpha and beta cDNA libraries were sequenced on the Illumina HiSeq platform using custom primers. In the paper's pipeline: MiGEC processed the raw reads to extract unique molecular identifiers, while MiXCR was used to determine the CDR3 positions. Recombination models were inferred per individual with the repgenHMM and IGoR tools using an EM algorithm. The analysis of shared clonotypes was done with the tcR package in R, with sharing normalized by the product of cloneset sizes. To study raw recombination free of thymic and clonal selection effects, out-of-frame nonproductive sequences were analyzed. In-frame beta chains were kept once TCRdb had trimmed the public reads at Q25 with fastp and called clones with MiXCR. Rows with one shared CDR3 protein collapse into an entry with the most common genes and DNA. The V and J calls and clone size are TCRdb's, not the authors'. The sample data list approximately 550,000 distinct CDR3 sequences, and 20% to 25% of these were observed just once. Of the sample, about 0.48% falls within the top ten clones.

Every donor in the study was a healthy Caucasian. The twin cohort comprised three pairs of female monozygotic twins, all aged about 18 to 30 years. CD4+ and CD8+ T cell populations were isolated with positive isolation kits from Invitrogen. Comments on this clonotype: Its specific antigen is unknown. There are no base qualities to consult, and no much larger clone falls within one base.

Ends trimmed: V by 10 bases, J by 7 bases; bases unmatched to a gene: 6. Reading from cysteine to phenylalanine, the CDR3 counts 14 amino acids. Left in the record is the CDR3 DNA by itself, 42 bases read in frame from the first base. General findings and caveats noted by the study authors: Invariant T cells such as MAIT and iNKT could partly confound zero-insertion analyses, though diverse VJ usage argued against this for most clonotypes. Out-of-frame TCR alpha sharing in monozygotic twins was systematically underestimated by recombination models, whereas sharing between unrelated individuals was in agreement with the recombination models. Because the same donors could not be followed over many years, conclusions were based on cross-sectional statistical analysis. Out-of-frame TCR alpha sequences shared between twins showed an excess of low generation-probability sequences compared with coincidental sharing between unrelated individuals. Excess twin sharing in beta out-of-frame sequences was weaker because fewer shared sequences lowered the signal-to-noise ratio. Abundant cord blood beta clonotypes carried fewer insertions; young adult naive repertoires showed a weaker similar trend, while memory repertoires showed none.

The data were also submitted as part of a second study, on yellow fever vaccine responses in identical twins. The second study also describes: According to the authors, the vaccine-induced T cell response in identical twins seemed to be partly convergent and partly specific to each individual. In identical twins, the study followed T cell clones that responded to the vaccine with precision.

The specimen sequenced was CD4+ T cells sorted from blood. The sequence links TRBV12-3 or TRBV12-4 to TRBJ2-1, and TRBD2 aligns with 14 junction nucleotides. This receptor was obtained from a woman aged 18-30 years in good health. The bases read TGTGCCATCTTCGGGACTAGCGGGAGTAATGAGCAGTTCTTC. Its protein is CAIFGTSGSNEQFF.